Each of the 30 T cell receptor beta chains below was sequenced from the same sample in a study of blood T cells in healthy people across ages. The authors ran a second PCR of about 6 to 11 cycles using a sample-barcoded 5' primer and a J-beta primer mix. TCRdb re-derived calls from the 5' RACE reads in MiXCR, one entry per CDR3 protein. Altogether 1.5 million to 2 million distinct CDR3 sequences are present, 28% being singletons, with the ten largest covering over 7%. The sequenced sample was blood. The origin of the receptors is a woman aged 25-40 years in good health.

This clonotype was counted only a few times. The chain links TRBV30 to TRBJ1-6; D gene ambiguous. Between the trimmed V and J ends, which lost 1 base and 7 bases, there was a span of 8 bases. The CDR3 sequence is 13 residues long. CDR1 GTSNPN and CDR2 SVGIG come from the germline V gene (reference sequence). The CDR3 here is CAWSGSRNSPLHF. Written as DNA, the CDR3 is TGTGCCTGGAGTGGGTCTCGGAATTCACCCCTCCACTTT.

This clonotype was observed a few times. The DNA for the CDR3 is TGTGCCAGCACCCCGAACGCAGGCACTGAAGCTTTCTTT. Amino acid sequence: CASTPNAGTEAFF. The V call is TRBV12-3 or TRBV12-4, the J call TRBJ1-1; D is undetermined. Trimming left V 7 bases short and J 4 bases short, with 13 bases between. The CDR3 covers 13 residues.

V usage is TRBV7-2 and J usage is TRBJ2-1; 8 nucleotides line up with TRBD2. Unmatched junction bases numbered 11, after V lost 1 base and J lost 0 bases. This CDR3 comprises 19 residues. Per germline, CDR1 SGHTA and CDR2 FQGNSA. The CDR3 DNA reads TGTGCCAGCAGCTTAGAAGTTAGCGGCCGGGGGGGCTCCTACAATGAGCAGTTCTTC. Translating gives CASSLEVSGRGGSYNEQFF.

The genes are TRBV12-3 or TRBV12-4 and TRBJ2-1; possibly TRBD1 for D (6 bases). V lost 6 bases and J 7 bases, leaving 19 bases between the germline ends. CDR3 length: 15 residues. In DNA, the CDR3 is TGTGCCAGCAGCCCTCCAGGGGCGGGCCTAAATGAGCAGTTCTTC. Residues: CASSPPGAGLNEQFF.

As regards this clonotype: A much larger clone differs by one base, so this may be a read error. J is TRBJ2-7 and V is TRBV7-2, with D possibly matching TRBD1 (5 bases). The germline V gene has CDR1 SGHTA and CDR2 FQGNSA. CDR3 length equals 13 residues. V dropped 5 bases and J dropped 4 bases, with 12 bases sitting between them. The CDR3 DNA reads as TGTGCCAGCAGCGTGAGACAGAGATACGAGCAGTACTTC. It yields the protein CASSVRQRYEQYF.

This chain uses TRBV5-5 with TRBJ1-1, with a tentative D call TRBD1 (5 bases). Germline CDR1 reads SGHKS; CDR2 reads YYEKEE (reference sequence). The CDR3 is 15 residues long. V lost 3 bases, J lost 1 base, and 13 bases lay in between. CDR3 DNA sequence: TGTGCCAGCAGCTGGGACCCAACCGCGAACACTGAAGCTTTCTTT. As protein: CASSWDPTANTEAFF.

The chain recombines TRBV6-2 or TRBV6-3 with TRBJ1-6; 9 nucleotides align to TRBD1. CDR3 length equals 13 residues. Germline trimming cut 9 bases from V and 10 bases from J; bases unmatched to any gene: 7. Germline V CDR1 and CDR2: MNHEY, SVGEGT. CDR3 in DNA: TGTGCCAGTGGGGACAGGGTTAACTCACCCCTCCACTTT. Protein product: CASGDRVNSPLHF.

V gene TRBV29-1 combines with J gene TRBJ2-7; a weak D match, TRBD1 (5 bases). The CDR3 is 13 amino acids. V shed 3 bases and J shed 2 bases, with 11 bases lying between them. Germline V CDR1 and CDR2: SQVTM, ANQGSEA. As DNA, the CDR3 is TGCAGCGTTGAGGGCGACAGTACCTACGAGCAGTACTTC. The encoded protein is CSVEGDSTYEQYF.

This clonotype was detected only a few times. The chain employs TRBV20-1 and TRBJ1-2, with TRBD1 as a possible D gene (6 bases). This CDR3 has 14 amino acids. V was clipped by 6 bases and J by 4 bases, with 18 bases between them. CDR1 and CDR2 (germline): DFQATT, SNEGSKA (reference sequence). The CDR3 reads CSAGPLTGTYGYTF. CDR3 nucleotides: TGCAGTGCAGGCCCGCTAACAGGGACCTATGGCTACACCTTC.

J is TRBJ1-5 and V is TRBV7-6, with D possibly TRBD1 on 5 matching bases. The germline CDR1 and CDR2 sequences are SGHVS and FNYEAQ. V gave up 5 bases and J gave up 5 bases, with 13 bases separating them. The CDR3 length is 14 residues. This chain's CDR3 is CASSEMGVHQPQHF. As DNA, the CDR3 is TGTGCCAGCAGCGAGATGGGGGTTCATCAGCCCCAGCATTTT.

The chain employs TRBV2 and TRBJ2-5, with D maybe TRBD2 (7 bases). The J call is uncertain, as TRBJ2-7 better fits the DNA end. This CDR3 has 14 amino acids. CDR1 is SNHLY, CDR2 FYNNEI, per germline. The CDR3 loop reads CASTAEQGGSEQYF. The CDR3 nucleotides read TGTGCCAGCACGGCCGAACAGGGAGGGTCCGAGCAGTACTTC.

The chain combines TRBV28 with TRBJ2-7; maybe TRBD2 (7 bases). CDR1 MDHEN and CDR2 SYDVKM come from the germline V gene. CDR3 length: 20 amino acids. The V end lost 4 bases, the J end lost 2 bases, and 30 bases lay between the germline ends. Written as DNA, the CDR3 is TGTGCCAGCAGTTCCCCCCGGGGGAGTGGGGGGGCGCGCTTACCCTACGAGCAGTACTTC. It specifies CASSSPRGSGGARLPYEQYF.

DNA for the CDR3: TGTGCCAGTAGTATCGGACAGGGCCTTACGGGAAAACTGTTTTTT. Protein: CASSIGQGLTGKLFF. The V gene is TRBV19, the J gene TRBJ1-4, with 8 bases fitting TRBD1. The germline V gene has CDR1 LNHDA and CDR2 SQIVND (reference sequence). The CDR3 is made up of 15 amino acids. V was clipped by 3 bases and J by 10 bases; unmatched bases: 10.

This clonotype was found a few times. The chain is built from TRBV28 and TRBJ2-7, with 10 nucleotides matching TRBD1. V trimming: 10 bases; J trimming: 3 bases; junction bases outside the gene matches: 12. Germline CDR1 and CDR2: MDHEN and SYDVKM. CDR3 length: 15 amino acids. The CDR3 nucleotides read TGTGCCACCGAAGGTGGGGACAGGGGTAACTACGAGCAGTACTTC. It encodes CATEGGDRGNYEQYF.

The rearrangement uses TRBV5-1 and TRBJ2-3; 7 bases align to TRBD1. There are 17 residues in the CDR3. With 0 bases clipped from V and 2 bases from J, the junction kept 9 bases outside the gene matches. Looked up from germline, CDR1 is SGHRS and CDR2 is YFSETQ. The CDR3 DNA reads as TGCGCCAGCAGCTTGGATCGACAGGGCACCACCACAGATACGCAGTATTTT. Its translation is CASSLDRQGTTTDTQYF.

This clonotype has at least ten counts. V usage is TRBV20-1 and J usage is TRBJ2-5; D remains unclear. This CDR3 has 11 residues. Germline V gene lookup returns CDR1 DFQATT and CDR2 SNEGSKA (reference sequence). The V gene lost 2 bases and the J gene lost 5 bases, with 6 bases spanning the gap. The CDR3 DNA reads TGCAGTGCTAGATTGGACGAGACCCAGTACTTC. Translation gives CSARLDETQYF.

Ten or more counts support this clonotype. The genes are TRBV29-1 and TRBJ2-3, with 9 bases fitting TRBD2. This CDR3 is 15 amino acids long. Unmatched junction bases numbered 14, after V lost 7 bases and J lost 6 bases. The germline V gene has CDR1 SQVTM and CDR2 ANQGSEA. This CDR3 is CSAPAASGKGDTQYF. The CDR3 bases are TGCAGCGCCCCGGCAGCTAGCGGGAAAGGGGATACGCAGTATTTT.

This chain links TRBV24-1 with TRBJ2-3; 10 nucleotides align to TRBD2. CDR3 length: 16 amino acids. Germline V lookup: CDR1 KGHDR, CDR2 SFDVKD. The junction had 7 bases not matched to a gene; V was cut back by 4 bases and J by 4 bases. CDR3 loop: CATSDGASGGPDTQYF. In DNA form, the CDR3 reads TGTGCCACCAGTGACGGGGCTAGCGGGGGCCCAGATACGCAGTATTTT.

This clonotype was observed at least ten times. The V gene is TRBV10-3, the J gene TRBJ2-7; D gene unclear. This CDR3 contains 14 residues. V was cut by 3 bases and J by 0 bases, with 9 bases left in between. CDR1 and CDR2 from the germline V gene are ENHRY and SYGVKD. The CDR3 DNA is TGTGCCATCAGTGATCCAGCGTACTCCTACGAGCAGTACTTC. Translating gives CAISDPAYSYEQYF.

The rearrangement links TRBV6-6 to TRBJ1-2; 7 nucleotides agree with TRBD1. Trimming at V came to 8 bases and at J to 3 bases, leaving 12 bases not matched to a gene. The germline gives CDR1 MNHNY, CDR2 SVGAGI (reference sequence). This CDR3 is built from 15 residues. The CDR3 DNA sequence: TGTGCCAGCGGGACAGACGGACGATCCGACTATGGCTACACCTTC. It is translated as CASGTDGRSDYGYTF.

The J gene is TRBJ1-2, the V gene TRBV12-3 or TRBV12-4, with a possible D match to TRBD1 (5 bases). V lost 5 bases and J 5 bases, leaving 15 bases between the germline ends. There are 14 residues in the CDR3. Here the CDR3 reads CASSRGRVEYGYTF. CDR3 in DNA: TGTGCCAGCAGTAGGGGCAGGGTAGAATATGGCTACACCTTC.

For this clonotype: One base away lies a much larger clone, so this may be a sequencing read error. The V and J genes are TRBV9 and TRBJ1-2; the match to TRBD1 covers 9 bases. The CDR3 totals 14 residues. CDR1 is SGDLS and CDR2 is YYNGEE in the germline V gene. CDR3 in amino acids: CASSVEQGAYGHTF. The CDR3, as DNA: TGTGCCAGCAGCGTCGAACAGGGGGCCTATGGCCACACCTTC.

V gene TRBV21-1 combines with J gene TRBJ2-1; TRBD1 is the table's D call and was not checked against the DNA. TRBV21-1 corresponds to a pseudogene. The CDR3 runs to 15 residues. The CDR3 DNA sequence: TGTGCCAGCAGCTCCCCGACAGGTCCCTACAATGAGCAGTTCTTC. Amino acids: CASSSPTGPYNEQFF.

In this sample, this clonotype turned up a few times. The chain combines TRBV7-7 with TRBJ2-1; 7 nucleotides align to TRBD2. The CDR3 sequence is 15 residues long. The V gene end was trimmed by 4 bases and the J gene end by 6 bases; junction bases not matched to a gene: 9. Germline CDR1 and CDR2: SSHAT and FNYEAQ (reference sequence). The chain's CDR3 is CASSSDRREFNEQFF. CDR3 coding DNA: TGTGCCAGCAGCTCAGATCGGCGGGAGTTCAATGAGCAGTTCTTC.

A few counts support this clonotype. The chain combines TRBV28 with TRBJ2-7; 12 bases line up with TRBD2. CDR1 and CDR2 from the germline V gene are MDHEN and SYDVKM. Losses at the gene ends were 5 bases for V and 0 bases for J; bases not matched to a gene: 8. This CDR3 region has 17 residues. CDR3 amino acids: CASSPTRTSGASYEQYF. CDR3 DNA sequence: TGTGCCAGCAGTCCTACCCGGACTAGCGGGGCCTCCTACGAGCAGTACTTC.

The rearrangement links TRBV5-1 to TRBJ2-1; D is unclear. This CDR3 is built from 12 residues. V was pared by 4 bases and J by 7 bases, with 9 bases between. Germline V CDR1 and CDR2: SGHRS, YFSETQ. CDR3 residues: CASSVWSNEQFF. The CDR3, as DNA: TGCGCCAGCAGCGTGTGGTCGAATGAGCAGTTCTTC. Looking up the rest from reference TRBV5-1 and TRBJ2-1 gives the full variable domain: KAGVTQTPRYLIKTRGQQVTLSCSPISGHRSVSWYQQTPGQGLQFLFEYFSETQRNKGNFPGRFSGRQFSNSRSEMNVSTLELGDSALYLCASSVWSNEQFFGPGTRLTVL.

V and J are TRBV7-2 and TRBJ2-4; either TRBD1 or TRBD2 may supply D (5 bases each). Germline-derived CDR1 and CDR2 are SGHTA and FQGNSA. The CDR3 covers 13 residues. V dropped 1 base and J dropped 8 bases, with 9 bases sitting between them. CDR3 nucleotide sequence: TGTGCCAGCAGCTTAGGGGGGAAAGACATTCAGTACTTC. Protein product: CASSLGGKDIQYF.

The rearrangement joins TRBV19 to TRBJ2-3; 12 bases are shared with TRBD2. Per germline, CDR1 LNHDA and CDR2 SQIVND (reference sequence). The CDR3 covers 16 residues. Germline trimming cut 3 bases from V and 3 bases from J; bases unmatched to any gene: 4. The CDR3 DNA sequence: TGTGCCAGTAGTATGTCCCTAGCGGGAGGGACAGATACGCAGTATTTT. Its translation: CASSMSLAGGTDTQYF.

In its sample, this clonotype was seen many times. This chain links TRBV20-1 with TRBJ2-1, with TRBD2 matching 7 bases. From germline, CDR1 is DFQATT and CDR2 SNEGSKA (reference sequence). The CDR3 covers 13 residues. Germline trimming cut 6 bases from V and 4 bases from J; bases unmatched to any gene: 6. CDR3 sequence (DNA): TGCAGTGCCACTCCTAGCGGATACAATGAGCAGTTCTTC. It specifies CSATPSGYNEQFF.

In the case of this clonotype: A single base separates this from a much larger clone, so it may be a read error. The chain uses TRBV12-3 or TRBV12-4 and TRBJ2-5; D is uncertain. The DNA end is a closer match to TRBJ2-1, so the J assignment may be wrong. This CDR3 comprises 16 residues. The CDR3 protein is CASSYPGRIGPETQFF. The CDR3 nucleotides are TGTGCCAGCAGTTACCCCGGACGGATTGGTCCGGAGACCCAGTTCTTC.